These 17 T cell receptor beta chains share one sample of origin, sequenced in a study of T cells after yellow fever vaccination. TCRdb re-analysed the 5' RACE reads in MiXCR, keeping a single row per CDR3 protein. The data hold some 22,000 distinct CDR3 sequences, with roughly 5% observed a single time. The input for sequencing was PBMCs, either bulk or a sorted T-cell subset (CD4+, CD8+, memory, or dextramer-sorted; not recorded which), taken about 49 days after the first yellow fever vaccination. These receptors were obtained from a man between 18 and 35 years old who received the YFV17D yellow fever vaccine.

This clonotype was recorded many times. The J gene is TRBJ1-2, the V gene TRBV7-2, with D uncertain. With 0 bases removed from V and 5 bases from J, the gap between germline ends came to 13 bases. CDR1 and CDR2 from the germline V gene are SGHTA and FQGNSA. The CDR3 runs 15 residues. The CDR3 spells CASSLAGQVDYGYTF. The DNA of the CDR3 is TGTGCCAGCAGCTTAGCCGGGCAGGTGGATTATGGCTACACCTTC.

This clonotype was seen at least ten times. The chain is built from TRBV5-1 and TRBJ1-6; D is unclear. CDR1 and CDR2 (germline): SGHRS, YFSETQ. Trimming stripped 0 bases from V and 5 bases from J, with 12 bases between. CDR3 size: 16 residues. This chain's CDR3 is CASSLAGPENNSPLHF. The DNA for the CDR3 is TGCGCCAGCAGCTTGGCCGGTCCAGAAAATAATTCACCCCTCCACTTT.

To note about this clonotype: This sequence may be a read error, since a much larger clone differs from it by one base. The chain links TRBV5-6 to TRBJ2-1; 8 bases are shared with TRBD2. CDR3 length: 18 residues. Germline V gives CDR1 SGHDT, CDR2 YYEEEE. V lost 0 bases to trimming and J lost 9 bases; unmatched junction nucleotides: 17. CDR3 bases: TGTGCCAGCAGCTTGGAGTTCGGGGGGGCCTTGCTCATCGGTGAGCAGTTCTTC. Protein sequence: CASSLEFGGALLIGEQFF.

In this sample, this clonotype turned up many times. This chain links TRBV10-3 with TRBJ2-7, with 7 bases identical to TRBD2. Germline values: CDR1 ENHRY, CDR2 SYGVKD. V lost 6 bases and J lost 6; bases outside the gene matches: 2. The CDR3 runs 11 residues. CDR3 DNA sequence: TGTGCCATCAGGGGGGGGATCGAGCAGTACTTC. Amino acids: CAIRGGIEQYF.

This clonotype was counted ten times or more. The chain uses TRBV18 and TRBJ1-1, with 7 bases aligning to TRBD1. The CDR3 spans 13 residues. The J segment lost 5 bases and the V segment lost 2 bases, leaving 2 bases of the junction unmatched. CDR1 is KGHSH, CDR2 LQKENI, per germline. CDR3 sequence: CASSPTGETEAFF. In DNA form, the CDR3 reads TGTGCCAGCTCACCAACAGGGGAGACTGAAGCTTTCTTT.

This clonotype came up many times. The rearrangement joins TRBV6-5 to TRBJ1-2; TRBD1 matches at 12 bases. Germline lookup yields CDR1 MNHEY and CDR2 SVGAGI. Trimming cost V 5 bases and J 4 bases; bases outside gene matches: 14. This CDR3 has 18 residues. The CDR3: CASSPPGTGGSFGYGYTF. CDR3 sequence (DNA): TGTGCCAGCAGTCCGCCCGGGACAGGGGGCTCGTTTGGCTATGGCTACACCTTC.

This clonotype has more than one count but fewer than ten. The V and J genes are TRBV19 and TRBJ1-1; TRBD1 aligns across 8 bases. The CDR3 extends over 15 amino acids. With 5 bases clipped from V and 2 bases from J, the junction kept 7 bases outside the gene matches. Germline loops: CDR1 LNHDA, CDR2 SQIVND (reference sequence). The CDR3 DNA reads TGTGCCAGTAGTTCACCCGGGACAGGTAACACTGAAGCTTTCTTT. It encodes CASSSPGTGNTEAFF.

This clonotype appeared many times. The V gene is TRBV7-2, the J gene TRBJ1-1, with D unresolved. The V and J ends lost 6 bases and 1 base respectively, with 12 bases between them. This CDR3 spans 14 amino acids. Germline values: CDR1 SGHTA, CDR2 FQGNSA. The CDR3 sequence is CASSQSRWNTEAFF. CDR3 nucleotide sequence: TGTGCCAGCAGTCAAAGCAGGTGGAACACTGAAGCTTTCTTT.

Ten or more counts support this clonotype. V is TRBV3-1 and J is TRBJ2-2; TRBD2 aligns across 7 bases. J gave up 2 bases and V 5 bases, and 5 bases lay outside the gene matches. The CDR3 contains 15 residues. The germline CDR1 and CDR2 sequences are LGHDT and YNNKEL (reference sequence). CDR3 sequence: CASSSGTTNTGELFF. CDR3 coding DNA: TGTGCCAGCAGCTCCGGGACTACTAACACCGGGGAGCTGTTTTTT. The full variable domain, rest sourced from reference TRBV3-1 and TRBJ2-2, is DTAVSQTPKYLVTQMGNDKSIKCEQNLGHDTMYWYKQDSKKFLKIMFSYNNKELIINETVPNRFSPKSPDKAHLNLHINSLELGDSAVYFCASSSGTTNTGELFFGEGSRLTVL.

This clonotype showed up many times. This chain connects TRBV12-3 or TRBV12-4 to TRBJ1-3, with 10 bases that match TRBD1. The CDR3 is 15 residues long. V gave up 6 bases and J gave up 2 bases; unmatched junction bases: 4. The CDR3 DNA sequence: TGTGCCAGCAGGGAAGGGACAGGGGCTGGAAACACCATATATTTT. Translation: CASREGTGAGNTIYF.

This clonotype was recorded many times. The chain's CDR3 is CASSLGHNTEAFF. The CDR3 nucleotides read TGTGCCAGCAGCTTAGGCCACAACACTGAAGCTTTCTTT. J is TRBJ1-1 and V is TRBV7-2; no clear D. V was cut by 1 base and J by 2 bases, with 5 bases left in between. Germline V lookup: CDR1 SGHTA, CDR2 FQGNSA. The CDR3 contains 13 residues.

This clonotype was seen repeatedly, ten times or more. This chain links TRBV3-1 with TRBJ2-1, with 12 bases fitting TRBD2. The length of the CDR3 is 16 residues. The trim removed 0 bases at V and 7 bases at J, leaving 4 bases unmatched. Germline V gene sequence: CDR1 LGHDT, CDR2 YNNKEL (reference sequence). CDR3 amino acids: CASSQDPSGGANEQFF. The CDR3 coding sequence is TGTGCCAGCAGCCAAGATCCTAGCGGGGGGGCAAATGAGCAGTTCTTC.

This clonotype was counted at least ten times. The chain joins TRBV5-5 to TRBJ1-2, with D possibly matching TRBD1 (6 bases). Germline CDR1 reads SGHKS; CDR2 reads YYEKEE (reference sequence). The V end was cut by 2 bases, the J end by 3 bases, with 8 bases between. The CDR3 spans 13 residues. CDR3 region: CASSLEGDYGYTF. CDR3 in DNA: TGTGCCAGCAGCTTAGAGGGGGACTATGGCTACACCTTC. The whole variable domain, filled in from reference TRBV5-5 and TRBJ1-2, reads DAGVTQSPTHLIKTRGQQVTLRCSPISGHKSVSWYQQVLGQGPQFIFQYYEKEERGRGNFPDRFSARQFPNYSSELNVNALLLGDSALYLCASSLEGDYGYTFGSGTRLTVV.

In its sample, this clonotype was seen many times. This sequence joins TRBV10-3 and TRBJ2-5; TRBD2 matches 9 bases. From germline, CDR1 is ENHRY and CDR2 SYGVKD. Trimming removed 3 bases from V and 5 bases from J; junction bases left unmatched: 7. CDR3 length: 15 residues. The CDR3 loop is CAISEGGGARETQYF. Here the CDR3 DNA reads TGTGCCATCAGTGAAGGCGGGGGGGCCCGTGAGACCCAGTACTTC.

This clonotype showed up many times. V and J are TRBV7-2 and TRBJ2-3; D is uncertain. V was pared by 3 bases and J by 2 bases, with 9 bases between. This CDR3 is 14 amino acids long. CDR1 and CDR2 from the germline V gene are SGHTA and FQGNSA. The CDR3 spells CASSFGYYTDTQYF. CDR3 sequence (DNA): TGTGCCAGCAGCTTCGGTTATTACACAGATACGCAGTATTTT. Complete variable domain (other parts from reference TRBV7-2 and TRBJ2-3): GAGVSQSPSNKVTEKGKDVELRCDPISGHTALYWYRQSLGQGLEFLIYFQGNSAPDKSGLPSDRFSAERTGGSVSTLTIQRTQQEDSAVYLCASSFGYYTDTQYFGPGTRLTVL.

This clonotype was counted at least ten times. The gene calls are TRBV3-1 and TRBJ1-5; perhaps TRBD1 as D (6 bases). The CDR3 covers 14 residues. The V gene's germline CDR1 is LGHDT and CDR2 YNNKEL (reference sequence). V was cut by 3 bases and J by 5 bases, with 11 bases left in between. As DNA, the CDR3 is TGTGCCAGCAGCCAGGGGGGGGGCGATCAGCCCCAGCATTTT. Amino acid sequence: CASSQGGGDQPQHF.

This clonotype was counted many times. The DNA of the CDR3 is TGTGCCAGCAGCCAAGAAGCGGGGGTCGGGGCCAACGTCCTGACTTTC. Translation gives CASSQEAGVGANVLTF. The rearrangement joins TRBV4-2 to TRBJ2-6; 8 positions agree with TRBD2. This CDR3 has 16 residues. V was clipped by 0 bases and J by 4 bases; unmatched bases: 2. CDR1 is LGHNA, CDR2 YNFKEQ, per germline.